The 13 T cell receptor beta chains below come from one sample, sequenced in a study of T cells in Graves' hyperthyroidism and ophthalmopathy (dated by TCRdb to between 2017 and 2020). The library came from multiplex PCR. Sequencing instrument: Illumina HiSeq 2000. The TCR beta CDR3 regions were amplified from the RNA transcripts. A first-round RT-PCR of the TCR CDR3 used the HTBI primer set with the Qiagen OneStep RT-PCR kit. TCRdb cleaned the public reads at Q25 with fastp, built clones with MiXCR and kept in-frame beta chains. CDR3 protein sequences are deduplicated, and each keeps its most common genes and DNA. The sample table holds approximately 600,000 distinct CDR3 sequences, of which approximately 14% were seen once. Roughly 7.1% of the sample lies in the top ten. Sample: blood. The origin of the receptors is a woman under 30 with Graves' ophthalmopathy.

This clonotype was observed once. The chain links TRBV19 to TRBJ2-1, with D hard to call. Germline V gene sequence: CDR1 LNHDA, CDR2 SQIVND (reference sequence). This CDR3 is built from 17 residues. The V gene lost 10 bases and the J gene lost 14 bases, with 36 bases spanning the gap. Here the CDR3 reads CATNQGFEDGYGDRKFF. The CDR3, as DNA: TGTGCCACGAATCAAGGATTCGAGGACGGTTACGGAGATAGGAAGTTCTTC.

This clonotype was seen many times. The chain carries TRBV7-3 and TRBJ2-1; 13 positions match TRBD2. Germline CDR1 and CDR2: SGHTA and FQGTGA. V was clipped by 5 bases and J by 7 bases; unmatched bases: 5. CDR3 size: 15 residues. Written as DNA, the CDR3 is TGTGCCAGCAGCCGGACTAGCGGGAGTGAAAATGAGCAGTTCTTC. It yields the protein CASSRTSGSENEQFF.

This clonotype was observed a handful of times. This chain links TRBV7-9 with TRBJ2-7; 9 bases line up with TRBD1. This CDR3 is built from 13 residues. The V gene's germline CDR1 is SEHNR and CDR2 FQNEAQ (reference sequence). V lost 3 bases, J lost 7 bases, and 4 bases stayed unmatched. The CDR3 DNA is TGTGCCAGCAGCTTCGACAGGGGGGTGGAGCAGTACTTC. It translates to CASSFDRGVEQYF.

A few counts support this clonotype. J is TRBJ1-2 and V is TRBV5-6; possible D gene TRBD1, 5 bases. CDR3 size: 14 residues. The germline V and J ends were trimmed by 2 bases and 9 bases, with 17 bases remaining between them. The germline gives CDR1 SGHDT, CDR2 YYEEEE. This chain's CDR3 is CASSFVRGGLSYTF. DNA of the CDR3: TGTGCCAGCAGCTTTGTAAGGGGAGGTTTGAGCTACACCTTC.

A remark on this clonotype: This may come from a read error, since a much larger clone is one base off. J is TRBJ2-5 and V is TRBV7-2, with no clear D. Germline CDR1 is SGHTA and CDR2 is FQGNSA. The CDR3 has 11 residues. CDR3: CASSLLETRYF. The CDR3 coding sequence is TGTGCCAGCAGCCTCTTGGAGACCCGGTACTTC.

This clonotype was observed a handful of times. J is TRBJ2-2 and V is TRBV5-4; 7 bases map to TRBD2. V trimming: 4 bases; J trimming: 0 bases; junction bases outside the gene matches: 6. The CDR3 has 16 amino acids. Per the germline V gene, CDR1 is SGHNT and CDR2 is YYREEE (reference sequence). CDR3 protein: CASSPQRGANTGELFF. In nucleotides, the CDR3 is TGTGCCAGCAGCCCCCAGCGGGGAGCGAACACCGGGGAGCTGTTTTTT. The entire variable domain, with the rest obtained from reference TRBV5-4 and TRBJ2-2, is as follows: ETGVTQSPTHLIKTRGQQVTLRCSSQSGHNTVSWYQQALGQGPQFIFQYYREEENGRGNFPPRFSGLQFPNYSSELNVNALELDDSALYLCASSPQRGANTGELFFGEGSRLTVL.

In its sample, this clonotype was seen many times. The J gene is TRBJ1-2, the V gene TRBV6-6; no definite D call. This CDR3 is 14 amino acids long. Trimming left V 2 bases short and J 4 bases short, with 11 bases between. Germline V CDR1 and CDR2: MNHNY, SVGAGI (reference sequence). The CDR3 DNA is TGTGCCAGCAGTTACGAGGAATCTGGCTATGGCTACACCTTC. This translates into CASSYEESGYGYTF.

This clonotype occurred many times. The chain employs TRBV5-1 and TRBJ2-3, with 12 bases lining up with TRBD1. The CDR3 runs to 14 residues. V trimming: 3 bases; J trimming: 4 bases; junction bases outside the gene matches: 0. Germline V gene lookup returns CDR1 SGHRS and CDR2 YFSETQ. As DNA, the CDR3 is TGCGCCAGCAGCTGGGACAGGGGGCCAGATACGCAGTATTTT. This codes for CASSWDRGPDTQYF. Full variable domain (missing parts from reference TRBV5-1 and TRBJ2-3): KAGVTQTPRYLIKTRGQQVTLSCSPISGHRSVSWYQQTPGQGLQFLFEYFSETQRNKGNFPGRFSGRQFSNSRSEMNVSTLELGDSALYLCASSWDRGPDTQYFGPGTRLTVL.

This clonotype was picked up many times. J is TRBJ2-7 and V is TRBV2; D possibly matches TRBD1 or TRBD2 (5 bases each). The CDR3 loop spans 13 amino acids. Trimming took 10 bases from V and 7 from J, leaving 20 bases between them. Germline V lookup: CDR1 SNHLY, CDR2 FYNNEI. The CDR3 DNA reads as TGTGCCACCCAGAATGGGGACGATTGGGAGCAGTACTTC. Amino acids: CATQNGDDWEQYF.

The chain couples TRBV19 to TRBJ1-2, with D unresolved. In germline, CDR1 is LNHDA, CDR2 SQIVND (reference sequence). This CDR3 is built from 16 residues. Trimming removed 3 bases from V and 3 bases from J, with 17 bases in between. The CDR3 sequence: CASSIGSPRFDYGYTF. CDR3 nucleotide sequence: TGTGCCAGTAGTATTGGGTCCCCTCGGTTTGACTATGGCTACACCTTC.

This clonotype has a count of ten or more. The rearrangement joins TRBV7-9 to TRBJ1-6, with D possibly TRBD1 on 6 matching bases. Trimming stripped 4 bases from V and 0 bases from J, with 16 bases between. The CDR3 spans 18 residues. Germline V gene data show CDR1 as SEHNR and CDR2 as FQNEAQ (reference sequence). The CDR3 spells CASSSPRQADSYNSPLHF. The CDR3 DNA follows: TGTGCCAGCAGCTCCCCCCGACAGGCCGACTCCTATAATTCACCCCTCCACTTT.

This clonotype was recorded many times. The chain employs TRBV28 and TRBJ2-4, with TRBD1 as a possible D gene (6 bases). Germline CDR1 and CDR2: MDHEN and SYDVKM. CDR3 length: 14 amino acids. Trimming took off 6 bases at V and 3 bases at J, with 12 bases between the two ends. The CDR3 reads CASRQGSGKNIQYF. CDR3 DNA sequence: TGTGCCAGCAGACAGGGATCAGGCAAAAACATTCAGTACTTC.

This clonotype was detected ten times or more. J is TRBJ2-1 and V is TRBV6-2 or TRBV6-3; tentative D call: TRBD2 (5 bases). The length of the CDR3 is 16 residues. V was cut by 0 bases and J by 5 bases, with 14 bases left in between. Germline assignment: CDR1 MNHEY and CDR2 SVGEGT. CDR3 loop: CASSYSISGKNNEQFF. The DNA for the CDR3 is TGTGCCAGCAGTTACTCGATAAGCGGAAAGAACAATGAGCAGTTCTTC.